This T cell receptor beta chain was sequenced in a study of metastatic and nonmetastatic thyroid tumors. Study background: Where malignant and benign thyroid patients were concerned, repertoires were compared across blood and tumor or nodule tissue.

General study findings and limits: Benign nodules were reported to have significantly lower TCR beta diversity than malignant thyroid tumors, in blood and tumor.

This clone was detected a few times. The target antigen is unknown. Original data processing: Building a distant-metastasis classifier for papillary thyroid cancer drew on CDR3 differences across clinicopathological groups. TCRdb reassembled clones from the PCR reads with MiXCR. The authors' filters were not applied to this entry. The sample carries 9,500 or so clones, roughly 32% recorded once. Among the patients, none had received any treatment before thyroid surgery. V lost 5 bases, J lost 5 bases, and 7 bases lay in between. CDR3 size: 12 residues. Germline V CDR1 and CDR2: SEHNR, FQNEAQ (reference sequence).

The sequence was collected from a female donor with papillary thyroid cancer or a benign thyroid nodule (not recorded which). Some clones in this sample may be carry-over from other donors' samples. This chain uses TRBV7-9 with TRBJ2-1; possible D gene TRBD2, 6 bases. The sample comprised tumor tissue. The CDR3 sequence is CASSRGDNEQFF. The CDR3 nucleotides read TGTGCCAGCAGCCGCGGGGACAATGAGCAGTTCTTC.